This TCR beta chain was identified in a study of blood T cell repertoires in COVID-19. Study-wide background: The origin of the acute and convalescent COVID-19 samples was the United States, Italy and Spain. Sources were T cells, B-cell-depleted T cells, or PBMCs; the material itself was cDNA or gDNA.

The CDR3 sequence is 14 residues long. The V end lost 6 bases, the J end lost 12 bases, and 20 bases lay between the germline ends. Germline V gene data show CDR1 as MNHEY and CDR2 as SVGEGT. Only in-frame clones appear in the TCRdb table, and some are missing; sequencing was by immunoSEQ multiplex PCR. This table holds roughly 260,000 clones, about 80% found once. This TCR derives from a woman aged 80 or over with active or convalescent COVID-19. This sequence joins TRBV6-2 or TRBV6-3 and TRBJ1-4; a possible D gene is TRBD1 (6 bases). Sequencing used peripheral blood. The CDR3 region is CASSLRAQGWELFF. The CDR3 bases are TGTGCCAGCAGCCTCCGGGCCCAGGGGTGGGAACTGTTTTTT.